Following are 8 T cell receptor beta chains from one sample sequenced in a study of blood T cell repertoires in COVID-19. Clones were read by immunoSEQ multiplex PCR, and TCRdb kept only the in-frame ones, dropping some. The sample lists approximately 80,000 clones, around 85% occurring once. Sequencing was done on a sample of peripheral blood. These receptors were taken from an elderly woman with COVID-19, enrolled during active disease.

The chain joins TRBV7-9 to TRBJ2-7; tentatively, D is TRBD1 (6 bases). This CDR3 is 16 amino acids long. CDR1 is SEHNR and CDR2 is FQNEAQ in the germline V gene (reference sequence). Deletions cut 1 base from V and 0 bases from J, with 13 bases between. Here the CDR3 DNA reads TGTGCCAGCAGCTTAGATCCGAGACAGGCCTCCTACGAGCAGTACTTC. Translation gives CASSLDPRQASYEQYF.

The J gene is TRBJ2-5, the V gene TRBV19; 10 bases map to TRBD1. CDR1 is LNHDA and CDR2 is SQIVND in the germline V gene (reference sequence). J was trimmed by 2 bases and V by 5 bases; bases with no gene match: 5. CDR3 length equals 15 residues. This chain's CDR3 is CASSYGTGAQETQYF. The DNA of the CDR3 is TGTGCCAGTAGTTATGGGACAGGGGCGCAAGAGACCCAGTACTTC.

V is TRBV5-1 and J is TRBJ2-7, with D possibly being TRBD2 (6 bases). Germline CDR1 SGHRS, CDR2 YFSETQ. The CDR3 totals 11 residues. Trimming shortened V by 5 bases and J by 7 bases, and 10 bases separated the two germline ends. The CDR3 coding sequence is TGCGCCAGCAGTTGGAGGGGTGAGCAGTACTTC. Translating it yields CASSWRGEQYF.

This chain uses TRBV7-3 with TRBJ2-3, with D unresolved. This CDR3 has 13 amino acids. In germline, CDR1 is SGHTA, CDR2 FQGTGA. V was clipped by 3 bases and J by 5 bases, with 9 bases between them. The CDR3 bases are TGTGCCAGCAGCTTTTCCGCGCGAGATACGCAGTATTTT. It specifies CASSFSARDTQYF.

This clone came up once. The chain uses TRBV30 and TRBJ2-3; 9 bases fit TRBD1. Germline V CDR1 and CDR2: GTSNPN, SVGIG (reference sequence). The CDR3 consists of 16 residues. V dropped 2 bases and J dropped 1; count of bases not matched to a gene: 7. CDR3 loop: CAWSIPRTGGTDTQYF. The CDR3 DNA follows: TGTGCCTGGAGTATTCCTAGGACAGGGGGCACAGATACGCAGTATTTT.

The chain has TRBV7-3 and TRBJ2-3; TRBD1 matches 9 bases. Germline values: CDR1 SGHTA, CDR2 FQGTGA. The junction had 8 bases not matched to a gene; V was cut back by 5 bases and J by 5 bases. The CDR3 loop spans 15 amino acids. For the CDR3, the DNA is TGTGCCAGCAGCGTGGACAGGGGCTCAATAGATACGCAGTATTTT. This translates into CASSVDRGSIDTQYF.

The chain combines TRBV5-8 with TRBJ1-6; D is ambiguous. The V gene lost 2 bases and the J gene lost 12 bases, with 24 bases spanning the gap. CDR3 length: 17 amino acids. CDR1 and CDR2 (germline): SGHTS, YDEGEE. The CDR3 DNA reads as TGTGCCAGCAGCTTTCTTCTAGGTCCCAGTGTGAAATTACCCCTCCACTTT. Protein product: CASSFLLGPSVKLPLHF.

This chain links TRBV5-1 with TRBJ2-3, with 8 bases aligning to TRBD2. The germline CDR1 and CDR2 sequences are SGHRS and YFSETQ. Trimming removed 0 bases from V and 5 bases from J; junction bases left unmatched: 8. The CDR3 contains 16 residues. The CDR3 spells CASSLGTSQGRDTQYF. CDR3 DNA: TGCGCCAGCAGCTTGGGGACTAGCCAAGGCCGAGATACGCAGTATTTT.